Below are 27 T cell receptor beta chains sequenced from a single sample in a study of graft-versus-host responses after intestinal transplantation (dated by TCRdb to the early 2020s). The meaning of the sample's time point label: cells obtained before transplantation from donor or recipient. To prepare the library, the immunoSEQ multiplex PCR assay was applied. TCRdb took over this immuneACCESS table, retaining in-frame rearrangements with V and J assigned. Such tables are incomplete; in checked studies, under half of the missing clones stem from an unresolved V gene, and the remainder is unexplained. A total of almost 85,000 clones appear in this sample, 91% of them only once. The ten biggest clones cover approximately 0.1% of the sample. Their cognate antigens are unknown. The starting material was unstimulated CD4+ T cells sorted from spleen or lymph node cells, obtained before intestinal transplant. The receptors here all came from a human donor who received an intestinal transplant.

The chain joins TRBV11-3 to TRBJ2-3, with 13 bases identical to TRBD2. The CDR3 runs 17 residues. Germline V gene data show CDR1 as SGHNT and CDR2 as YENEEA. The V segment lost 5 bases and the J segment 6 bases; nucleotides outside the gene matches: 11. For the CDR3, the DNA is TGTGCCAGCAGCCTTGGACTAGCGGGGGCATTCCTGGATACGCAGTATTTT. Protein: CASSLGLAGAFLDTQYF.

The chain employs TRBV4-3 and TRBJ2-5; 12 bases align to TRBD2. With 2 bases clipped from V and 0 bases from J, the junction kept 7 bases outside the gene matches. The CDR3 runs 18 residues. Germline lookup yields CDR1 LGHNA and CDR2 YSLEER. CDR3 DNA sequence: TGCGCCAGCAGCCAAAACGTCGGGACTAGCGGGTACCAAGAGACCCAGTACTTC. Translating gives CASSQNVGTSGYQETQYF.

The genes are TRBV5-4 and TRBJ1-4; perhaps TRBD1 as D (5 bases). The CDR3 extends over 14 amino acids. Germline V gives CDR1 SGHNT, CDR2 YYREEE (reference sequence). V was pared by 4 bases and J by 2 bases, with 9 bases between. The CDR3 is CASSPGFTNEKLFF. For the CDR3, the DNA is TGTGCCAGCAGCCCAGGGTTTACTAATGAAAAACTGTTTTTT.

CDR3 in amino acids: CASTLSGQGYNEQFF. The CDR3 DNA reads as TGTGCCAGCACCCTCTCAGGACAGGGATACAATGAGCAGTTCTTC. The chain employs TRBV6-5 and TRBJ2-1; 8 nucleotides align to TRBD1. The CDR3 runs 15 residues. Trimming removed 7 bases from V and 4 bases from J; junction bases left unmatched: 9. CDR1 MNHEY and CDR2 SVGAGI come from the germline V gene.

This chain joins TRBV5-1 and TRBJ1-5; TRBD1 aligns across 7 bases. CDR1 is SGHRS, CDR2 YFSETQ, per germline. Trimming took 0 bases from V and 3 from J; bases not matched to a gene: 3. The CDR3 length is 15 residues. The CDR3 sequence: CASSLGGTVNQPQHF. Here the CDR3 DNA reads TGCGCCAGCAGCTTGGGGGGGACAGTCAATCAGCCCCAGCATTTT.

This clone is a singleton in its sample. J is TRBJ1-5 and V is TRBV19, with TRBD1 matching 9 bases. J gave up 6 bases and V 1 base, and 10 bases lay outside the gene matches. The CDR3 loop spans 17 amino acids. The germline V gene encodes CDR1 LNHDA and CDR2 SQIVND (reference sequence). The CDR3: CASSIGGGTTGGQPQHF. In nucleotides, the CDR3 is TGTGCCAGTAGTATAGGAGGGGGGACGACAGGGGGTCAGCCCCAGCATTTT.

This chain connects TRBV7-9 to TRBJ2-7, with D possibly TRBD1 on 5 matching bases. V was pared by 6 bases and J by 2 bases, with 17 bases between. The CDR3 is 15 residues long. Germline V gene data show CDR1 as SEHNR and CDR2 as FQNEAQ (reference sequence). The CDR3 is CASRSSRGAPYEQYF. The CDR3, as DNA: TGTGCCAGCAGATCCTCTCGTGGGGCACCCTACGAGCAGTACTTC.

The rearrangement uses TRBV7-9 and TRBJ1-6; no firm D call. The CDR3 has 14 residues. Trimming removed 5 bases from V and 11 bases from J, with 16 bases in between. Germline CDR1 reads SEHNR; CDR2 reads FQNEAQ (reference sequence). CDR3 in amino acids: CASSISGTPAPLHF. The CDR3 DNA reads TGTGCCAGCAGCATCTCAGGAACGCCGGCACCCCTCCACTTT.

The chain recombines TRBV6-1 with TRBJ2-7; a weak D match, TRBD1 (5 bases). The CDR3 sequence is 14 residues long. V gave up 4 bases and J gave up 6 bases, with 16 bases separating them. Per the germline V gene, CDR1 is MNHNS and CDR2 is SASEGT. The chain's CDR3 is CASSARRQSREQYF. The CDR3 region has the DNA TGTGCCAGCAGTGCACGTCGACAGTCACGCGAGCAGTACTTC.

There are a few counts of this clone. The gene calls are TRBV28 and TRBJ2-7; D may be TRBD2 (5 bases). V gave up 6 bases and J gave up 9 bases, with 15 bases separating them. The length of the CDR3 is 12 residues. The germline V gene encodes CDR1 MDHEN and CDR2 SYDVKM. Here the CDR3 reads CASSPKKGRQYF. DNA for the CDR3: TGTGCCAGCAGCCCCAAGAAAGGGAGGCAGTACTTC.

The chain joins TRBV7-2 to TRBJ1-2; a possible D gene is TRBD1 (6 bases). CDR1 and CDR2 from the germline V gene are SGHTA and FQGNSA. V lost 1 base to trimming and J lost 4 bases, with 25 bases between them. The CDR3 totals 19 residues. CDR3 region: CASSLGVRGKVLWSYGYTF. CDR3 DNA: TGTGCCAGCAGCTTAGGGGTCAGGGGAAAAGTACTTTGGTCCTATGGCTACACCTTC.

This chain connects TRBV27 to TRBJ2-7; 10 bases match TRBD1. The CDR3 loop spans 15 amino acids. CDR1 is MNHEY, CDR2 SMNVEV, per germline (reference sequence). With 6 bases clipped from V and 5 bases from J, the junction kept 10 bases outside the gene matches. The CDR3 sequence: CASRSHGTGDNEQYF. CDR3 DNA sequence: TGTGCCAGCAGATCCCACGGGACAGGGGACAACGAGCAGTACTTC.

In DNA form, the CDR3 reads TGTGCCAGCAGCAAGACCGGGACAGGGATTTCCTACGAGCAGTACTTC. Protein product: CASSKTGTGISYEQYF. The rearrangement uses TRBV5-6 and TRBJ2-7; 9 bases are shared with TRBD1. Germline V gives CDR1 SGHDT, CDR2 YYEEEE. The CDR3 length is 16 residues. Trimming took 4 bases from V and 1 from J; bases not matched to a gene: 9.

The chain recombines TRBV5-1 with TRBJ2-3; 8 positions match TRBD2. CDR1 SGHRS and CDR2 YFSETQ come from the germline V gene. Trimming took 0 bases from V and 4 from J; bases not matched to a gene: 4. CDR3 length: 15 residues. The CDR3 DNA reads as TGCGCCAGCAGCTTGGGCGGGGGGAACGCAGATACGCAGTATTTT. Translating it yields CASSLGGGNADTQYF. The whole variable domain, filled in from reference TRBV5-1 and TRBJ2-3, reads KAGVTQTPRYLIKTRGQQVTLSCSPISGHRSVSWYQQTPGQGLQFLFEYFSETQRNKGNFPGRFSGRQFSNSRSEMNVSTLELGDSALYLCASSLGGGNADTQYFGPGTRLTVL.

The V gene is TRBV2, the J gene TRBJ1-6; D gene unclear. The CDR3 length is 14 residues. In germline, CDR1 is SNHLY, CDR2 FYNNEI. Trimming removed 2 bases at V and 6 bases at J, with 8 bases between. The CDR3 coding sequence is TGTGCCAGCAGTGAACGGGTTGCTAATTCACCCCTCCACTTT. This sequence encodes CASSERVANSPLHF. Together with reference TRBV2 and TRBJ1-6, the CDR3 gives the full variable domain: EPEVTQTPSHQVTQMGQEVILRCVPISNHLYFYWYRQILGQKVEFLVSFYNNEISEKSEIFDDQFSVERPDGSNFTLKIRSTKLEDSAMYFCASSERVANSPLHFGNGTRLTVT.

CDR3 sequence (DNA): TGTGCCAGCACCCGGAGGACAGGGGTAGGAAATGAGCAGTTCTTC. Its translation: CASTRRTGVGNEQFF. The V gene is TRBV27, the J gene TRBJ2-1; 9 positions agree with TRBD1. The CDR3 runs 15 residues. CDR1 is MNHEY and CDR2 is SMNVEV in the germline V gene (reference sequence). Trimming took 7 bases from V and 7 from J; bases not matched to a gene: 11.

The chain is built from TRBV4-3 and TRBJ1-1, with D hard to call. Per germline, CDR1 LGHNA and CDR2 YSLEER. CDR3 length equals 16 residues. V gave up 4 bases and J gave up 1 base, with 16 bases separating them. CDR3 DNA sequence: TGCGCCAGCAGCCCTTTCCTCGGACTTTCGAACACTGAAGCTTTCTTT. Translation: CASSPFLGLSNTEAFF.

J is TRBJ1-1 and V is TRBV10-3, with D perhaps matching TRBD1 (5 bases). The germline V and J ends were trimmed by 10 bases and 10 bases, with 22 bases remaining between them. CDR3 size: 13 residues. Per the germline V gene, CDR1 is ENHRY and CDR2 is SYGVKD. CDR3 nucleotide sequence: TGTGCCACCCAGGAGGGGCCCTTGAGAGGAGCTTTCTTT. This translates into CATQEGPLRGAFF.

V and J are TRBV5-1 and TRBJ1-1; TRBD1 matches at 9 bases. The CDR3 contains 15 residues. In germline, CDR1 is SGHRS, CDR2 YFSETQ. J was trimmed by 3 bases and V by 0 bases; bases with no gene match: 3. Written as DNA, the CDR3 is TGCGCCAGCAGCTTGGTCCGGACAGGGGACACTGAAGCTTTCTTT. Encoded protein: CASSLVRTGDTEAFF.

This clone was observed a handful of times. The chain is built from TRBV10-3 and TRBJ1-1, with 9 bases matching TRBD1. The CDR3 has 13 amino acids. Losses at the gene ends were 10 bases for V and 5 bases for J; bases not matched to a gene: 8. Germline assignment: CDR1 ENHRY and CDR2 SYGVKD. DNA of the CDR3: TGTGCCAACAAGGACAGGGGAGAAACTGAAGCTTTCTTT. Residues: CANKDRGETEAFF.

The chain is built from TRBV6-6 and TRBJ1-3, with a possible D match to TRBD1 (5 bases). The ends were cut back, 0 bases at V and 0 bases at J, with 9 bases in the middle. Looked up from germline, CDR1 is MNHNY and CDR2 is SVGAGI (reference sequence). This CDR3 has 16 residues. The CDR3 sequence: CASSYSPTDSGNTIYF. CDR3 nucleotide sequence: TGTGCCAGCAGTTACTCGCCGACAGACTCTGGAAACACCATATATTTT.

This clone occurred once. V gene TRBV15 combines with J gene TRBJ1-4; possible D gene TRBD1, 6 bases. V lost 4 bases to trimming and J lost 8 bases, with 14 bases between them. CDR3 length equals 14 residues. The germline CDR1 and CDR2 sequences are LNHNV and YYDKDF (reference sequence). The CDR3 loop is CATSMGGPGEKLFF. CDR3 nucleotides: TGTGCCACCAGCATGGGGGGGCCTGGGGAAAAACTGTTTTTT.

The chain couples TRBV19 to TRBJ1-3, with D hard to call. V lost 1 base and J 0 bases, leaving 13 bases between the germline ends. CDR1 is LNHDA and CDR2 is SQIVND in the germline V gene (reference sequence). The CDR3 sequence is 17 residues long. CDR3 in amino acids: CASSIAGGHGSGNTIYF. For the CDR3, the DNA is TGTGCCAGTAGTATAGCAGGAGGGCACGGCTCTGGAAACACCATATATTTT.

The rearrangement links TRBV19 to TRBJ2-1; 12 nucleotides match TRBD2. Germline V lookup: CDR1 LNHDA, CDR2 SQIVND (reference sequence). The CDR3 is 14 amino acids. Trimming took 6 bases from V and 8 from J; bases not matched to a gene: 5. The CDR3 loop reads CASRRLAGVDEQFF. DNA for the CDR3: TGTGCCAGTAGGAGACTAGCGGGGGTAGATGAGCAGTTCTTC.

J is TRBJ2-7 and V is TRBV30; maybe TRBD2 (5 bases). This CDR3 contains 12 residues. Germline CDR1 and CDR2: GTSNPN and SVGIG (reference sequence). Trimming shortened V by 1 base and J by 3 bases, and 7 bases separated the two germline ends. CDR3 amino acids: CAWSAGIYEQYF. The DNA of the CDR3 is TGTGCCTGGAGTGCCGGGATCTACGAGCAGTACTTC.

This chain connects TRBV7-7 to TRBJ2-7, with TRBD1 matching 7 bases. The junction had 4 bases not matched to a gene; V was cut back by 1 base and J by 1 base. This CDR3 has 15 residues. Per the germline V gene, CDR1 is SSHAT and CDR2 is FNYEAQ (reference sequence). CDR3 sequence reads: CASSLGQGGSYEQYF. Here the CDR3 DNA reads TGTGCCAGCAGCTTAGGACAGGGTGGATCCTACGAGCAGTACTTC.

This clone has only one observation. The CDR3 DNA sequence: TGTGCCAGCAGTTACAGGGGACCTAACTATGGCTACACCTTC. Amino acid sequence: CASSYRGPNYGYTF. The chain uses TRBV2 and TRBJ1-2; 7 positions agree with TRBD1. The CDR3 sequence is 14 residues long. Germline V CDR1 and CDR2: SNHLY, FYNNEI. V shed 5 bases, J shed 0 bases, and the junction held 3 bases outside the gene matches. The full variable domain, its missing parts supplied by reference TRBV2 and TRBJ1-2, is EPEVTQTPSHQVTQMGQEVILRCVPISNHLYFYWYRQILGQKVEFLVSFYNNEISEKSEIFDDQFSVERPDGSNFTLKIRSTKLEDSAMYFCASSYRGPNYGYTFGSGTRLTVV.